This TCR beta chain was recorded in a study of T-cell reconstitution after alpha-beta-depleted transplantation in children. A library of TCRbeta sequences, prepared with unique molecular identifiers, was generated. TCRdb re-called the PCR reads through MiXCR, storing one row per CDR3 protein. Of some 600,000 distinct CDR3 sequences listed, about 15% were seen once; the top ten hold approximately 1%. V was pared by 1 base and J by 10 bases, with 10 bases between. CDR1 and CDR2 (germline): SQVTM, ANQGSEA. The CDR3 covers 11 residues. This clonotype was counted ten times or more. The rearrangement links TRBV29-1 to TRBJ1-1, with unresolved D. Specimen: PBMCs from the stem cell graft donor, collected from the stem cell graft. The source of this sequence is a human donor who donated a stem cell graft to a child with acute myeloid leukemia. The CDR3 is CSVEGGPLAFF. The CDR3 bases are TGCAGCGTTGAAGGGGGTCCCCTAGCTTTCTTT.